The 5 T cell receptor beta chains given below trace back to one sample, sequenced in a study of PD-L1 blockade in urothelial cancer (dated by TCRdb to the late 2010s). The meaning of the sample's time point label: pretreatment peripheral blood. The method behind the library was the immunoSEQ multiplex PCR assay. TCRdb's version of the immuneACCESS table is confined to in-frame rearrangements and falls short of the full clone set. An unresolved V gene accounts for under half of the shortfall where checked; the remainder is of unknown origin. The sample yields 70,000 to 100,000 clones; over 80% were counted once. The ten largest account for 2% to 2.5% of the sample. The sample consisted of PBMCs, taken around atezolizumab (anti-PD-L1) treatment. All receptors derive from a man in his sixties with urothelial cancer.

In nucleotides, the CDR3 is TGTGCCAGCAGCTTGGGCGGGGCTGGGGCCAACGTCCTGACTTTC. It translates to CASSLGGAGANVLTF. V and J are TRBV5-6 and TRBJ2-6; D is perhaps TRBD2 (6 bases). The CDR3 consists of 15 residues. Germline assignment: CDR1 SGHDT and CDR2 YYEEEE. Trimming took off 0 bases at V and 2 bases at J, with 6 bases between the two ends.

This chain joins TRBV5-6 and TRBJ2-2; maybe TRBD2 (5 bases). This CDR3 is 17 amino acids long. V was pared by 4 bases and J by 0 bases, with 16 bases between. Germline values: CDR1 SGHDT, CDR2 YYEEEE. CDR3 in amino acids: CASSDDASPANTGELFF. Here the CDR3 DNA reads TGTGCCAGCAGCGACGACGCTAGCCCCGCGAACACCGGGGAGCTGTTTTTT.

V is TRBV12-5 and J is TRBJ2-5; maybe TRBD1 (5 bases). Trimming left V 0 bases short and J 5 bases short, with 13 bases between. The CDR3 contains 15 residues. Germline CDR1 reads LGHNT; CDR2 reads FRNRAP. CDR3 nucleotide sequence: TGTGCTAGTGGTTTGGTATTGGGGCCAGGGGAGACCCAGTACTTC. It specifies CASGLVLGPGETQYF.

This chain uses TRBV19 with TRBJ2-7, with 9 bases fitting TRBD2. The V gene end was trimmed by 2 bases and the J gene end by 2 bases; junction bases not matched to a gene: 4. This CDR3 has 15 amino acids. Per the germline V gene, CDR1 is LNHDA and CDR2 is SQIVND (reference sequence). The CDR3 sequence is CASSITTSGTYEQYF. For the CDR3, the DNA is TGTGCCAGTAGTATAACGACTAGCGGTACCTACGAGCAGTACTTC.

The chain joins TRBV16 to TRBJ2-5; D ambiguous. In germline, CDR1 is KGHSY, CDR2 FQNENV. The CDR3 loop spans 12 amino acids. Between the trimmed V and J ends, which lost 0 bases and 5 bases, there was a span of 4 bases. In DNA, the CDR3 is TGTGCCAGCAGCCAATCCAGGGAGACCCAGTACTTC. Its protein product is CASSQSRETQYF.